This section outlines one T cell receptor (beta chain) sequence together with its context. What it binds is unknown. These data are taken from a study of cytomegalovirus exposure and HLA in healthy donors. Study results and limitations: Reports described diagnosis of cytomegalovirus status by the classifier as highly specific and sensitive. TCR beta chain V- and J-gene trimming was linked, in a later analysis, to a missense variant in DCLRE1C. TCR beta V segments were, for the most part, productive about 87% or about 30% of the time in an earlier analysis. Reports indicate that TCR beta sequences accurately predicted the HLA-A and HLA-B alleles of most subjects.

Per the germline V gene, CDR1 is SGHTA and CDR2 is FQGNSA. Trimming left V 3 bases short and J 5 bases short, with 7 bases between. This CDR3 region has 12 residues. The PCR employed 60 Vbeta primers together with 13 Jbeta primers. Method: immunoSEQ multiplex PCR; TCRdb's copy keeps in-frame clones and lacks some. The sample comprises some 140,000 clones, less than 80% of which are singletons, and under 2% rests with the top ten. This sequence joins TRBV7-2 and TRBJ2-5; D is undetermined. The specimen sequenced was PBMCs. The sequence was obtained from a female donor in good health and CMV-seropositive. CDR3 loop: CASSFSGETQYF. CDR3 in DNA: TGTGCCAGCAGCTTCTCCGGGGAGACCCAGTACTTC.